The T cell receptor (beta chain) described here comes from a study of T cell clones after liver transplantation. Whole-study context: TCRbeta sequencing after a pre-transplant mixed lymphocyte reaction identified graft-donor-reactive clones, later tracked in post-transplant blood. As an antigen-independent comparator, third-party-reactive TCRbeta sequences came from pre-transplant mixed lymphocyte reactions. Timepoints were pre-transplant, pre-withdrawal, and after withdrawal was completed or failed.

This CDR3 has 13 residues. The V segment lost 3 bases and the J segment 8 bases; nucleotides outside the gene matches: 6. CDR1 is SQVTM and CDR2 is ANQGSEA in the germline V gene. TCRdb's table, derived via immunoSEQ multiplex PCR, lists solely in-frame clones and lacks some. The table includes over 5,500 clones, roughly 74% detected once. Study results and limitations: A larger donor-reactive than third-party decline suggested partial antigen-specific deletion.

Concerning this clone itself: Its antigen remains unknown.

This TCR was sampled from a human donor who received a liver transplant. Sample: CD8+ T cells from blood, taken before liver transplant. The V call is TRBV29-1, the J call TRBJ1-2, with 10 bases that match TRBD1. For the CDR3, the DNA is TGCAGCGTTGACATGACAGGGGGCGTAGGCTACACCTTC. It translates to CSVDMTGGVGYTF. The whole variable domain, remainder taken from reference TRBV29-1 and TRBJ1-2, is SAVISQKPSRDICQRGTSLTIQCQVDSQVTMMFWYRQQPGQSLTLIATANQGSEATYESGFVIDKFPISRPNLTFSTLTVSNMSPEDSSIYLCSVDMTGGVGYTFGSGTRLTVV.